The 12 T cell receptor beta chains in this list originate from one sample, sequenced in a study of regulatory T cells in long-lasting Graves disease. Building the TCR beta libraries relied on iRepertoire HTBI primers, and CDR3 regions underwent Arm-PCR. TCRdb called the multiplex PCR reads again in MiXCR, with one record for every CDR3 protein. The data hold about half a million distinct CDR3 sequences, with 20% to 25% observed a single time. The time point here: persistent/refractory GD, antithyroid drugs over 5 years with positive TRAb. Extracted RNA from PBMCs served as the source of the TCR library. The input for sequencing was peripheral blood mononuclear cells (PBMCs), taken when the disease was refractory, from a patient treated with antithyroid drugs. The origin of the receptors is a female donor with Graves disease.

The genes are TRBV5-1 and TRBJ1-4; D not resolved. From germline, CDR1 is SGHRS and CDR2 YFSETQ. V lost 5 bases and J lost 0, with 5 bases in between. This CDR3 is 13 amino acids long. The CDR3 DNA follows: TGCGCCAGCAGGGAATCAACTAATGAAAAACTGTTTTTT. Amino acids: CASRESTNEKLFF. The whole variable domain, remainder taken from reference TRBV5-1 and TRBJ1-4, is KAGVTQTPRYLIKTRGQQVTLSCSPISGHRSVSWYQQTPGQGLQFLFEYFSETQRNKGNFPGRFSGRQFSNSRSEMNVSTLELGDSALYLCASRESTNEKLFFGSGTQLSVL.

Turning to this clonotype: This may come from a read error, since a much larger clone is one base off. The genes are TRBV6-5 and TRBJ2-7; no reliable D call. The CDR3 has 13 residues. Germline loops: CDR1 MNHEY, CDR2 SVGAGI. The CDR3 DNA reads as TGTGCCAGCAGTTACTCGAAACCTTACGAGCAGCACTTC. Amino acids: CASSYSKPYEQHF.

This clonotype has just a few counts. The rearrangement links TRBV6-1 to TRBJ2-7; 7 bases match TRBD2. The CDR3 covers 14 residues. Germline V CDR1 and CDR2: MNHNS, SASEGT. Trimming cost V 5 bases and J 6 bases; bases outside gene matches: 10. The DNA of the CDR3 is TGTGCCAGCAGTAGGACTAGTTTCGTCGGCGAGCAGTACTTC. It codes for CASSRTSFVGEQYF.

This clonotype was picked up a small number of times. V is TRBV5-8 and J is TRBJ2-7, with 11 positions matching TRBD1. The junction had 2 bases not matched to a gene; V was cut back by 5 bases and J by 4 bases. Germline V gene sequence: CDR1 SGHTS, CDR2 YDEGEE. This CDR3 comprises 13 residues. The CDR3 DNA reads as TGTGCCAGCAGGGGGACAGGGGGTTACGAGCAGTACTTC. This sequence encodes CASRGTGGYEQYF.

The rearrangement uses TRBV9 and TRBJ2-5, with D possibly TRBD2 on 6 matching bases. V dropped 0 bases and J dropped 0 bases, with 12 bases sitting between them. Germline V gene sequence: CDR1 SGDLS, CDR2 YYNGEE. This CDR3 region has 16 residues. The CDR3 region is CASSVAIGGDQETQYF. The CDR3, as DNA: TGTGCCAGCAGCGTAGCGATCGGCGGGGACCAAGAGACCCAGTACTTC.

This clonotype was counted ten times or more. The chain links TRBV6-1 to TRBJ1-5; D is unresolved. The V end was cut by 4 bases, the J end by 0 bases, with 10 bases between. This CDR3 is 15 amino acids long. Germline-derived CDR1 and CDR2 are MNHNS and SASEGT. CDR3 sequence: CASSAQPNSNQPQHF. The CDR3 DNA sequence: TGTGCCAGCAGTGCACAGCCTAATAGCAATCAGCCCCAGCATTTT.

This clonotype was picked up many times. This sequence joins TRBV12-3 or TRBV12-4 and TRBJ2-7; the match to TRBD1 covers 9 bases. This CDR3 contains 16 residues. Trimming removed 5 bases from V and 6 bases from J; junction bases left unmatched: 14. CDR3 sequence: CASSEVVGTGSIEQYF. The CDR3, as DNA: TGTGCCAGCAGTGAAGTCGTGGGGACAGGGAGTATCGAGCAGTACTTC.

DNA of the CDR3: TGCAGCGTCTTCGGGGGGCTCTCCTACGAGCAGTACTTC. Its translation is CSVFGGLSYEQYF. The V gene is TRBV29-1, the J gene TRBJ2-7; D perhaps matches TRBD2 (7 bases). Germline V lookup: CDR1 SQVTM, CDR2 ANQGSEA. The length of the CDR3 is 13 residues. V lost 6 bases to trimming and J lost 0 bases, with 12 bases between them.

This clonotype was detected many times. V gene TRBV6-1 combines with J gene TRBJ1-1, with D tentatively TRBD1 (5 bases). In germline, CDR1 is MNHNS, CDR2 SASEGT. This CDR3 contains 13 residues. Trimming shortened V by 6 bases and J by 1 base, and 9 bases separated the two germline ends. The CDR3 loop is CASSRGRNTEAFF. The CDR3 region has the DNA TGTGCCAGCAGCCGGGGGAGGAACACTGAAGCTTTCTTT.

The chain couples TRBV11-1 to TRBJ2-7, with 8 bases identical to TRBD2. V trimming: 7 bases; J trimming: 5 bases; junction bases outside the gene matches: 13. Germline CDR1 and CDR2: SGHAT and FQDESV (reference sequence). CDR3 size: 15 residues. CDR3 bases: TGTGCCAGCAACCACATTAGCGGGGTCCGGCACGAGCAGTACTTC. Residues: CASNHISGVRHEQYF.

The sample holds a few counts of this clonotype. The chain carries TRBV10-3 and TRBJ1-6, with TRBD1 as a possible D gene (6 bases). CDR3 length: 13 amino acids. Trimming removed 7 bases from V and 5 bases from J, with 9 bases in between. The germline V gene has CDR1 ENHRY and CDR2 SYGVKD. Here the CDR3 DNA reads TGTGCCATCACAGGGGTGAATAATTCACCCCTCCACTTT. Translated, it gives CAITGVNNSPLHF.

This clonotype has a count of ten or more. The chain combines TRBV20-1 with TRBJ1-2; possibly TRBD1 for D (6 bases). CDR1 and CDR2 from the germline V gene are DFQATT and SNEGSKA (reference sequence). CDR3 length: 13 residues. The ends were cut back, 0 bases at V and 8 bases at J, with 13 bases in the middle. CDR3 coding DNA: TGCAGTGCTAGAGAGGTGATGGACAGAGGCTACACCTTC. It yields the protein CSAREVMDRGYTF.